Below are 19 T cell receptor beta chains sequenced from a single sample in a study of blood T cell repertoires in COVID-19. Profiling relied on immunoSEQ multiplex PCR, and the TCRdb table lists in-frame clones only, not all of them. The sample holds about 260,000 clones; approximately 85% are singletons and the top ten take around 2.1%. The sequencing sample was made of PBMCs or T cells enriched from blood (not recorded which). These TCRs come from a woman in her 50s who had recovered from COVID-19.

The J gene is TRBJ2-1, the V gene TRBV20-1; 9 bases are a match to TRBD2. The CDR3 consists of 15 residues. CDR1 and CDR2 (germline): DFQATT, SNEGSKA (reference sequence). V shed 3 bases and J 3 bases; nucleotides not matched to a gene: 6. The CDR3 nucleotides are TGCAGTGCTAGTCCTAGCGGGGCTTACTACAATGAGCAGTTCTTC. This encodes CSASPSGAYYNEQFF.

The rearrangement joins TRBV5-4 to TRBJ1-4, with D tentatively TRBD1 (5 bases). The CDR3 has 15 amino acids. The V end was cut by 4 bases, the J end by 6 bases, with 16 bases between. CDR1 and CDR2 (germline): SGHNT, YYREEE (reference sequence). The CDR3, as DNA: TGTGCCAGCAGCGCGGGACCCTACGACGATGAAAAACTGTTTTTT. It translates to CASSAGPYDDEKLFF. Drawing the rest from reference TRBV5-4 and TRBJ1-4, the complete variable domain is ETGVTQSPTHLIKTRGQQVTLRCSSQSGHNTVSWYQQALGQGPQFIFQYYREEENGRGNFPPRFSGLQFPNYSSELNVNALELDDSALYLCASSAGPYDDEKLFFGSGTQLSVL.

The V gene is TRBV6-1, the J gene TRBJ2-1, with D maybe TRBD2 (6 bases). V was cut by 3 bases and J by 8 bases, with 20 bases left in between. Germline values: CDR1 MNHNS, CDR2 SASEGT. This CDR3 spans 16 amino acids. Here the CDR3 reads CASSDTRLGGLDEQFF. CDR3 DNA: TGTGCCAGCAGTGATACCCGGCTTGGGGGGTTGGATGAGCAGTTCTTC.

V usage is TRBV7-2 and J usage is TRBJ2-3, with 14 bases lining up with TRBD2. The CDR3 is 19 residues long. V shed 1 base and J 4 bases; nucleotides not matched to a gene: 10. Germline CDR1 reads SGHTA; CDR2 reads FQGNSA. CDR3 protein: CASSLGLGLAGGRPDTQYF. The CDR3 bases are TGTGCCAGCAGCTTAGGGCTCGGACTAGCGGGAGGCCGTCCAGATACGCAGTATTTT.

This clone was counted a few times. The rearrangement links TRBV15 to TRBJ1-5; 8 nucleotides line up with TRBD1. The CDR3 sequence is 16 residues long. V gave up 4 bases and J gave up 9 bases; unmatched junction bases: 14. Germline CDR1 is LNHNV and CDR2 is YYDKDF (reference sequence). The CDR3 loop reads CATSTDKGQGLRPQHF. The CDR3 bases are TGTGCCACCAGCACGGATAAAGGACAGGGATTAAGGCCCCAGCATTTT. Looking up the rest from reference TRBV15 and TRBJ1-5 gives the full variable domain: DAMVIQNPRYQVTQFGKPVTLSCSQTLNHNVMYWYQQKSSQAPKLLFHYYDKDFNNEADTPDNFQSRRPNTSFCFLDIRSPGLGDTAMYLCATSTDKGQGLRPQHFGDGTRLSIL.

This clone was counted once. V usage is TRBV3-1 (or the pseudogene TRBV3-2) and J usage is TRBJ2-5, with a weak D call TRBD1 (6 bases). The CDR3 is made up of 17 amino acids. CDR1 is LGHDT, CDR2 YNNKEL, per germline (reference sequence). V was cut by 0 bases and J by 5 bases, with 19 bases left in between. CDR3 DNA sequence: TGTGCCAGCAGCCAAGATTCCCGTCCAGGGGAAAGGGAGACCCAGTACTTC. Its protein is CASSQDSRPGERETQYF.

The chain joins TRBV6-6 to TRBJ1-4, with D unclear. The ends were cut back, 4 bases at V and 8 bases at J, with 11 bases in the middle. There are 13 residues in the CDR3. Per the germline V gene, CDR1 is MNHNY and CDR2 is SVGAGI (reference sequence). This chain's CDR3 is CASSFLNQEKLFF. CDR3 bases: TGTGCCAGCAGTTTCTTAAACCAGGAAAAACTGTTTTTT.

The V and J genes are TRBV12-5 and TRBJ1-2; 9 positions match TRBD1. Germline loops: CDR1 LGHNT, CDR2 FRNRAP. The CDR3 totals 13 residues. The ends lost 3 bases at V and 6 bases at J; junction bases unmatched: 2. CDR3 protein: CASGFWTGDGYTF. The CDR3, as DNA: TGTGCTAGTGGTTTTTGGACAGGGGATGGCTACACCTTC.

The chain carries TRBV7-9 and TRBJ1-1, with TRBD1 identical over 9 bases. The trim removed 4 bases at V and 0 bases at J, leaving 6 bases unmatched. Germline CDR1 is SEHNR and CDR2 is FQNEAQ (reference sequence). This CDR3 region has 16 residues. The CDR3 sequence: CASSSPGQGMNTEAFF. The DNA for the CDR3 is TGTGCCAGCAGCTCCCCGGGACAGGGAATGAACACTGAAGCTTTCTTT.

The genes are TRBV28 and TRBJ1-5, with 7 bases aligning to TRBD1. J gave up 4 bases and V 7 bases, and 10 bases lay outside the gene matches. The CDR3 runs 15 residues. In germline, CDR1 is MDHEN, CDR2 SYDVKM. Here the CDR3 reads CASTPPRDRNQPQHF. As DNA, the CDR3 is TGTGCCAGCACGCCGCCCCGGGACAGAAATCAGCCCCAGCATTTT.

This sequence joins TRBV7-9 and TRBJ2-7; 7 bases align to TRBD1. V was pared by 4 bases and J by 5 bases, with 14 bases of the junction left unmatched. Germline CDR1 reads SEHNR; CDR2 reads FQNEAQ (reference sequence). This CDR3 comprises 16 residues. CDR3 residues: CASSSPQLQGPHEQYF. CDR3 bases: TGTGCCAGCAGCTCCCCGCAATTACAGGGGCCCCACGAGCAGTACTTC.

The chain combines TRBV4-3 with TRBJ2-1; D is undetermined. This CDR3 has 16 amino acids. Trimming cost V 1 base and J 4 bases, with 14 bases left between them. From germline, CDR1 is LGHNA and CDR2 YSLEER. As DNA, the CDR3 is TGCGCCAGCAGCCAAGGAGGTCTTGGCTTGTACAATGAGCAGTTCTTC. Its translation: CASSQGGLGLYNEQFF.

The CDR3 loop reads CASSFGGNEYHGELFF. The CDR3 DNA is TGTGCCAGCAGCTTCGGCGGGAATGAGTACCACGGGGAGCTGTTTTTT. The rearrangement joins TRBV7-2 to TRBJ2-2, with a weak D call TRBD2 (6 bases). Germline CDR1 is SGHTA and CDR2 is FQGNSA. The CDR3 contains 16 residues. V was cut by 3 bases and J by 7 bases, with 18 bases left in between.

CDR3 protein: CASSEFSGYGYTF. In DNA, the CDR3 is TGCGCCAGCAGTGAGTTTTCGGGATACGGCTACACCTTC. The chain recombines TRBV10-2 with TRBJ1-2; no reliable D call. Germline CDR1 is WSHSY and CDR2 is SAAADI. The ends were cut back, 1 base at V and 8 bases at J, with 11 bases in the middle. The CDR3 is made up of 13 amino acids.

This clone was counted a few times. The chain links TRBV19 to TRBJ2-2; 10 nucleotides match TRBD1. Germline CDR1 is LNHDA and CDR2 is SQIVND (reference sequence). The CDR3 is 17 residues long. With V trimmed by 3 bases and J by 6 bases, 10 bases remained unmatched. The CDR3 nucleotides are TGTGCCAGTAGTATCGTTCCGGGACAGGGGTGGGCCGGGGAGCTGTTTTTT. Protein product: CASSIVPGQGWAGELFF.

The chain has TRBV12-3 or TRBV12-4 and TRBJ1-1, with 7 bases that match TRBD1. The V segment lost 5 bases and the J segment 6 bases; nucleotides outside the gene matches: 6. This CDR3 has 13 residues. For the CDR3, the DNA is TGTGCCAGCAGTAGACAGGGTCGGGCTGAAGCTTTCTTT. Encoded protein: CASSRQGRAEAFF.

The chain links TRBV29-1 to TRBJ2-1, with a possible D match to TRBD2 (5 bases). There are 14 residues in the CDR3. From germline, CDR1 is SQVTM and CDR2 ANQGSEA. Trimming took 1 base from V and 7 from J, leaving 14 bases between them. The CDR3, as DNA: TGCAGCGTTGAAGCGTGGCTTAGGAGGAATGAGCAGTTCTTC. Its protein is CSVEAWLRRNEQFF.

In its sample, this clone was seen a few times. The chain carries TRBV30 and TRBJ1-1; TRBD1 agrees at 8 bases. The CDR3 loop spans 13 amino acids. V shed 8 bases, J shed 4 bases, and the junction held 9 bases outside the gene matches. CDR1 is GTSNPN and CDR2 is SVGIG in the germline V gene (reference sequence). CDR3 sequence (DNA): TGTGCCGGGCAGGGGGCGTGGGGCACTGAAGCTTTCTTT. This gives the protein CAGQGAWGTEAFF.

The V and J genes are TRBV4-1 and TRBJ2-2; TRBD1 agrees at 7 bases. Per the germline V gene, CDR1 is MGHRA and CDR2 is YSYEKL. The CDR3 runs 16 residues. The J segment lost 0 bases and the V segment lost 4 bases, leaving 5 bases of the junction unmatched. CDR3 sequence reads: CASSRDSATNTGELFF. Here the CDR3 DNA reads TGCGCCAGCAGCCGGGACAGCGCCACGAACACCGGGGAGCTGTTTTTT.